The text below deals with one T cell receptor beta chain. A single record per CDR3 protein comes from TCRdb applying MiXCR to the 5' RACE reads. The table shows hundreds of thousands of distinct CDR3 sequences, with 12% occurring only once. The data originate from a study of T cells after yellow fever vaccination. Trimming removed 0 bases at V and 0 bases at J, with 9 bases between. Germline-derived CDR1 and CDR2 are LGHNA and YSLEER. The length of the CDR3 is 16 residues. The TCR was taken from a man aged 25 to 40 who received the YFV17D yellow fever vaccine. Sequencing was performed on PBMCs, taken on the day of the yellow fever booster vaccination. The chain employs TRBV4-3 and TRBJ2-1; tentative D call: TRBD2 (6 bases). The CDR3 DNA reads as TGCGCCAGCAGCCAAGATGGGGGAGGCTCCTACAATGAGCAGTTCTTC. Its translation is CASSQDGGGSYNEQFF.